This T cell receptor beta chain is drawn from a study of blood T cell repertoires in COVID-19. This clone was detected only once. Germline V gives CDR1 KGHSH, CDR2 LQKENI. The CDR3 is made up of 15 amino acids. The trim removed 0 bases at V and 3 bases at J, leaving 2 bases unmatched. The data were produced by immunoSEQ multiplex PCR, yet TCRdb's version contains in-frame clones alone and is incomplete. The profile shows about 160,000 clones, over 85% of them singletons. Specimen: peripheral blood. The receptor was isolated from a man in his sixties with active or convalescent COVID-19. V gene TRBV18 combines with J gene TRBJ2-7; 10 bases align to TRBD1. The CDR3 loop is CASSPPTGGLYEQYF. The DNA of the CDR3 is TGTGCCAGCTCACCACCGACAGGGGGCCTCTACGAGCAGTACTTC.